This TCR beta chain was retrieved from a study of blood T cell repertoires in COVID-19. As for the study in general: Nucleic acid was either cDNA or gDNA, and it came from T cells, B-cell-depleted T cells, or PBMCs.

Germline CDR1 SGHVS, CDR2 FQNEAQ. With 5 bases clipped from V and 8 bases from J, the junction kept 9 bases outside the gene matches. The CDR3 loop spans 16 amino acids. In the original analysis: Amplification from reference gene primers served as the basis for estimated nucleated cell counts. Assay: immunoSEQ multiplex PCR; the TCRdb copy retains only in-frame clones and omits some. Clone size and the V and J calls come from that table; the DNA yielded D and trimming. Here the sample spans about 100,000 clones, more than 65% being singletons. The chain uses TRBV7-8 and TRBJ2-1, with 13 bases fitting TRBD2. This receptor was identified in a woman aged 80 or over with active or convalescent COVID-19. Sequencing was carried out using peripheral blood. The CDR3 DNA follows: TGTGCCAGCAGCCCGCGGACTAGCGGGAGATGGGATGAGCAGTTCTTC. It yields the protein CASSPRTSGRWDEQFF.